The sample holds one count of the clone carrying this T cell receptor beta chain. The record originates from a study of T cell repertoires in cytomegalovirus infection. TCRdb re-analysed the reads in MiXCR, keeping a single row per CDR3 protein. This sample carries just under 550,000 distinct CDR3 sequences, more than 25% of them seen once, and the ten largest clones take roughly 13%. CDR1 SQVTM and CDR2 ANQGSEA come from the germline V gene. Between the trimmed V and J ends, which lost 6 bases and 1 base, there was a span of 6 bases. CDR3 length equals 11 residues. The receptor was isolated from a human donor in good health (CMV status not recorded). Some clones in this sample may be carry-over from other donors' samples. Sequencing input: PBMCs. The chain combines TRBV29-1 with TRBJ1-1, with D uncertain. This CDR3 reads CSVVRNTEAFF. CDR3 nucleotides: TGCAGCGTCGTCAGGAACACTGAAGCTTTCTTT. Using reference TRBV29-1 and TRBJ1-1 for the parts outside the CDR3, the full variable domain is SAVISQKPSRDICQRGTSLTIQCQVDSQVTMMFWYRQQPGQSLTLIATANQGSEATYESGFVIDKFPISRPNLTFSTLTVSNMSPEDSSIYLCSVVRNTEAFFGQGTRLTVV.